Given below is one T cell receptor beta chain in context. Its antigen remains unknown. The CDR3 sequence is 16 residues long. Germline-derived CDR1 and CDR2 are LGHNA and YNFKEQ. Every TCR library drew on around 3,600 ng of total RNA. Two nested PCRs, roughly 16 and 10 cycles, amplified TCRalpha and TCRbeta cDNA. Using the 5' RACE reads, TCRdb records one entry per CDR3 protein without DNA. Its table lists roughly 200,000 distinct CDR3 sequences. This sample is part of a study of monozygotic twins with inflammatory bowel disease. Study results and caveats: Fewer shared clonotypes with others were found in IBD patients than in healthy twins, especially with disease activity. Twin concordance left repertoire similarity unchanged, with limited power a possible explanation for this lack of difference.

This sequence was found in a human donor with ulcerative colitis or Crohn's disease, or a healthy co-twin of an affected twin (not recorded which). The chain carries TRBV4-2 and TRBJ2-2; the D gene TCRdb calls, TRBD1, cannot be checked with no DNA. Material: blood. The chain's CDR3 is CASSEQIGVGTGELFF.